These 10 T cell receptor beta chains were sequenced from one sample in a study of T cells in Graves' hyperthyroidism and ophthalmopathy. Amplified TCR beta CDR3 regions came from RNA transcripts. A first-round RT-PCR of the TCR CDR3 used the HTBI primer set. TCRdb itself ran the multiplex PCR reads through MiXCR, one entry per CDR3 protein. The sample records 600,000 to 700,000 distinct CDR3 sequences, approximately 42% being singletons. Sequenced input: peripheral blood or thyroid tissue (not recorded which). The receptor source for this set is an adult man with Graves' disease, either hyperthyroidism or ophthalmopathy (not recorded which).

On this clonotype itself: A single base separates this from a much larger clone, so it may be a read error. DNA of the CDR3: TGCGCCAGCAGCTTACTGACTGAAAATGAAGCTTTCTTT. It yields the protein CASSLLTENEAFF. This chain uses TRBV5-1 with TRBJ1-1, with D uncertain. The CDR3 is 13 residues long. With 2 bases removed from V and 7 bases from J, the gap between germline ends came to 12 bases. CDR1 is SGHRS, CDR2 YFSETQ, per germline.

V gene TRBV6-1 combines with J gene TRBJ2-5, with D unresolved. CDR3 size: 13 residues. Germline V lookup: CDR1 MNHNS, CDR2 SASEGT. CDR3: CAAAYRIQETQYF. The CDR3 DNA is TGTGCAGCAGCGTACCGGATCCAAGAGACCCAGTACTTC.

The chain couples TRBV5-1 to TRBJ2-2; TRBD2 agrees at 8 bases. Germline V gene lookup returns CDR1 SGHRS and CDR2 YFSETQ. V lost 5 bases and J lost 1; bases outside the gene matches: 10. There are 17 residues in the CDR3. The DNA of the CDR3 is TGCGCCAGCAGTCCCCTCTACCGGGAGGGGAACACCGGGGAGCTGTTTTTT. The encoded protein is CASSPLYREGNTGELFF.

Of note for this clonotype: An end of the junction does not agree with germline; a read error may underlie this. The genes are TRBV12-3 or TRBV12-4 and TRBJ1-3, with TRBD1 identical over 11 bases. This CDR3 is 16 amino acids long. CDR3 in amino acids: CASRGTGGISGNIIYF. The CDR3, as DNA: TGTGCCAGCAGAGGGACAGGGGGTATCTCTGGAAACATCATATATTTT.

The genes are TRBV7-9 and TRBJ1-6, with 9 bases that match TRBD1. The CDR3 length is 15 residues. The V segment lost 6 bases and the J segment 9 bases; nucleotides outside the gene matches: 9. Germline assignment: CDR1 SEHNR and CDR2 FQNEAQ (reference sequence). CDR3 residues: CASRPTTGGASPLHF. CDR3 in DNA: TGTGCCAGCAGACCAACGACAGGGGGAGCTTCACCCCTCCACTTT.

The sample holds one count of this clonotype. The CDR3 is CAEGSGASRTEAFF. In nucleotides, the CDR3 is TGTGCCGAGGGTTCGGGAGCGAGTAGAACTGAAGCTTTCTTT. The rearrangement uses TRBV2 and TRBJ1-1; D ambiguous. The CDR3 is made up of 14 amino acids. V lost 11 bases and J 5 bases, leaving 21 bases between the germline ends. From germline, CDR1 is SNHLY and CDR2 FYNNEI.

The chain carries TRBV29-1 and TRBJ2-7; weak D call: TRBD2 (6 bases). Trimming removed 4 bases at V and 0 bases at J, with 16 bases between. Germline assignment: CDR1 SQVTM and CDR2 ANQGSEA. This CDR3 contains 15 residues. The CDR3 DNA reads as TGCAGCGTTGGAGGAGGGGAGATCAGCTCCTACGAGCAGTACTTC. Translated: CSVGGGEISSYEQYF.

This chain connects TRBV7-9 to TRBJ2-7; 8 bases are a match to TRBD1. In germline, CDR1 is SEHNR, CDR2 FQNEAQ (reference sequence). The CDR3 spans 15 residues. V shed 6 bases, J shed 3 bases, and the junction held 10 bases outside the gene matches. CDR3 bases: TGTGCCAGCAGTCCCGGGACAGGTGGGGACTACGAGCAGTACTTC. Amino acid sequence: CASSPGTGGDYEQYF.

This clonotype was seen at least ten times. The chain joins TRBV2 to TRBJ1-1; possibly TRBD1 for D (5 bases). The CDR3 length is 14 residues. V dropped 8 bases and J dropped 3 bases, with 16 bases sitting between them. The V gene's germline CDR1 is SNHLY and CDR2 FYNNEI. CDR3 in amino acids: CASSGGGRYTEAFF. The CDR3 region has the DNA TGTGCCAGCTCGGGTGGGGGGAGGTACACTGAAGCTTTCTTT.

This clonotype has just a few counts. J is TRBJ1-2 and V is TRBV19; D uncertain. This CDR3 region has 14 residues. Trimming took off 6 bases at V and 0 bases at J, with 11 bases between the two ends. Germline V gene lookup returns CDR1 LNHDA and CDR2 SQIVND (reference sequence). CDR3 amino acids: CASRPSLSNYGYTF. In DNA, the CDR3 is TGTGCCAGTAGGCCATCACTTTCTAACTATGGCTACACCTTC.